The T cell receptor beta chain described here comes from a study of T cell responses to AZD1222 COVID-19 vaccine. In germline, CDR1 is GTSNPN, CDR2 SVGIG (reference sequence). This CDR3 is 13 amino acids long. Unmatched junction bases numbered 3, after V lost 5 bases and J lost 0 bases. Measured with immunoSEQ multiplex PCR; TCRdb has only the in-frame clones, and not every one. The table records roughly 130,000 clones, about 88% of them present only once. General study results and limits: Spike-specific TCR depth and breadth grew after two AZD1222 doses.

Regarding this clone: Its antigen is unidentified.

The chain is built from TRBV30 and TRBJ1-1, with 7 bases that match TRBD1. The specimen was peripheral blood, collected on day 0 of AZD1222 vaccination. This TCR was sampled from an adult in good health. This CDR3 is CAWVGQLNTEAFF. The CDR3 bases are TGTGCCTGGGTGGGACAGCTGAACACTGAAGCTTTCTTT. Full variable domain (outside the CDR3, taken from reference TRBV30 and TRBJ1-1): SQTIHQWPATLVQPVGSPLSLECTVEGTSNPNLYWYRQAAGRGLQLLFYSVGIGQISSEVPQNLSASRPQDRQFILSSKKLLLSDSGFYLCAWVGQLNTEAFFGQGTRLTVV.